The present T cell receptor (beta chain) was sequenced within a study of T-cell memory formation after mild COVID-19. Background on the study: TCR clusters were mostly donor specific.

Study results and caveats: The study found contracting CD4+ clones mainly in CM and EM and contracting CD8+ clones in EMRA. Researchers could not confirm that second-wave clones peaking on day 37 targeted SARS-CoV-2.

Each CDR3 protein is one row after TCRdb ran MiXCR on the 5' RACE reads. This table has about 340,000 distinct CDR3 sequences, more than 15% appearing once. The sample holds one count of this clonotype. Its antigen is unknown. In germline, CDR1 is LGHNA, CDR2 YNFKEQ. The ends were cut back, 0 bases at V and 7 bases at J, with 12 bases in the middle. The CDR3 runs to 15 residues. The source material was PBMCs or a T cell subset sorted from them (not recorded which). The sequence was obtained from a man younger than 35 who had mild COVID-19 (a few samples of this study predate the infection). Cell type and time point are not known. The V gene is TRBV4-2, the J gene TRBJ2-2; no firm D call. Written as DNA, the CDR3 is TGTGCCAGCAGCCAAGATCTACTTCGAGACGGGGAGCTGTTTTTT. Its translation is CASSQDLLRDGELFF.